The T cell receptor (beta chain) under discussion was sequenced for a study of identical twins. Study-wide findings and caveats: With abundant cord blood beta clonotypes, insertions were fewer; memory repertoires showed no such pattern. Researchers caution that invariant MAIT and iNKT cells could partly confound zero-insertion analyses.

Unique molecular identifiers were present on the cDNA, and a universal primer site came from template switching. Each CDR3 protein is one row after TCRdb ran MiXCR on the 5' RACE reads. The table has around 680,000 distinct CDR3 sequences, roughly 8% seen once. Comments on this clonotype: No antigen is known for it.

Germline lookup yields CDR1 SGHTA and CDR2 FQGTGA. Trimming stripped 5 bases from V and 6 bases from J, with 10 bases between. The CDR3 loop spans 13 amino acids. These sequences were also reported in another study, on yellow fever vaccine responses in identical twins.

Sequenced sample: PBMCs. This TCR was recovered from a woman aged 18-29 years in good health. V is TRBV7-3 and J is TRBJ2-2; no reliable D call. The CDR3 is CASSAAWAGELFF. CDR3 coding DNA: TGTGCCAGCAGCGCGGCATGGGCCGGGGAGCTGTTTTTT.